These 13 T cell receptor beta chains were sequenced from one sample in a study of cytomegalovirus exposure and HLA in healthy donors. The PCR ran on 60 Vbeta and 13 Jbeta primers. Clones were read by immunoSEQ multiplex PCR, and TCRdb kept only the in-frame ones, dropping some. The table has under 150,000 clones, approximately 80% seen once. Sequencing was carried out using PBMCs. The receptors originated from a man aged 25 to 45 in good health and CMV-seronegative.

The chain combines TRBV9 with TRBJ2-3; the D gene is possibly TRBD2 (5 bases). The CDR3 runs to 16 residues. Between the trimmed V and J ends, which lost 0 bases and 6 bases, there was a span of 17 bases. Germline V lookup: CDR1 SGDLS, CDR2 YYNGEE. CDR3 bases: TGTGCCAGCAGCGTAGGCGCCAGCTCGGGGTGGGATACGCAGTATTTT. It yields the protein CASSVGASSGWDTQYF.

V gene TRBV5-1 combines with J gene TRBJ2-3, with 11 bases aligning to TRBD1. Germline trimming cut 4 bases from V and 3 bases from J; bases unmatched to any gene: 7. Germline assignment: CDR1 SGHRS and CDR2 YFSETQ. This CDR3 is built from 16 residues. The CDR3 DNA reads TGCGCCAGCAGCCTAGGGACAGGGGGTTTGACAGATACGCAGTATTTT. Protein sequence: CASSLGTGGLTDTQYF.

CDR3 bases: TGTGCCAGCAGCTCCCGGGACACTCGGTTCCAAGAGACCCAGTACTTC. This codes for CASSSRDTRFQETQYF. The chain joins TRBV5-4 to TRBJ2-5, with a tentative D call TRBD1 (6 bases). Germline values: CDR1 SGHNT, CDR2 YYREEE (reference sequence). V was trimmed by 3 bases and J by 1 base, leaving 16 bases between them. The CDR3 has 16 amino acids.

This chain's CDR3 is CASSWSGTVEAFF. CDR3 nucleotide sequence: TGTGCCAGCAGTTGGAGCGGAACCGTTGAAGCTTTCTTT. The J gene is TRBJ1-1, the V gene TRBV6-5; D gene uncertain. The CDR3 spans 13 residues. Looked up from germline, CDR1 is MNHEY and CDR2 is SVGAGI. The ends were cut back, 4 bases at V and 7 bases at J, with 13 bases in the middle.

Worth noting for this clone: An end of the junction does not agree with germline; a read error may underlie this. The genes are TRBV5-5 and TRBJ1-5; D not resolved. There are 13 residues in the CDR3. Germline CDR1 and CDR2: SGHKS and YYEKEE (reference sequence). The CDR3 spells CASSLGRVEPQNF. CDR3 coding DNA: TGTGCCAGCAGCTTGGGACGGGTCGAGCCCCAGAATTTT.

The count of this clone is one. In DNA form, the CDR3 reads TGTGCCAGCAGCCGGGACGGACGACTAGCGGGAGGAGGAGAGACCCAGTACTTC. Translated, it gives CASSRDGRLAGGGETQYF. V and J are TRBV5-6 and TRBJ2-5; 13 positions match TRBD2. V was pared by 4 bases and J by 4 bases, with 13 bases of the junction left unmatched. From germline, CDR1 is SGHDT and CDR2 YYEEEE. The CDR3 sequence is 18 residues long.

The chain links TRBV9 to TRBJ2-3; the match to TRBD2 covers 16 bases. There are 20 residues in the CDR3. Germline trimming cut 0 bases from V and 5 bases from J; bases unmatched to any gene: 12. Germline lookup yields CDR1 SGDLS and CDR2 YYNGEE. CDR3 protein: CASSVEGLAGGLDGIDTQYF. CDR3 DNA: TGTGCCAGCAGCGTAGAGGGACTAGCGGGAGGGCTAGATGGTATAGATACGCAGTATTTT.

CDR3 coding DNA: TGTGCCAGCAGCCGGACAGGGGGGATCAACTATGGCTACACCTTC. This codes for CASSRTGGINYGYTF. The chain employs TRBV7-2 and TRBJ1-2, with TRBD1 matching over 10 bases. Germline assignment: CDR1 SGHTA and CDR2 FQGNSA. The CDR3 totals 15 residues. Germline trimming cut 5 bases from V and 2 bases from J; bases unmatched to any gene: 5.

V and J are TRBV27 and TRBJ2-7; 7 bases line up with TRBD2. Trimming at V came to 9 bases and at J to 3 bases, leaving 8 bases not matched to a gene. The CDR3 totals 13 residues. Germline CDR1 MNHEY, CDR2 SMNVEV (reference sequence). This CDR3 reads CASSGRDYYEQYF. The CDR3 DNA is TGTGCCAGTTCAGGAAGGGACTACTACGAGCAGTACTTC.

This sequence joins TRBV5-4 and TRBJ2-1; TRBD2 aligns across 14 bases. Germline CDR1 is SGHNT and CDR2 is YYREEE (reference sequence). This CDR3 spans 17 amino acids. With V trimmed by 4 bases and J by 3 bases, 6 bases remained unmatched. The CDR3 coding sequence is TGTGCCAGCAGCCAGGGGACTAGCGGGAGCGGCTACAATGAGCAGTTCTTC. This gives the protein CASSQGTSGSGYNEQFF.

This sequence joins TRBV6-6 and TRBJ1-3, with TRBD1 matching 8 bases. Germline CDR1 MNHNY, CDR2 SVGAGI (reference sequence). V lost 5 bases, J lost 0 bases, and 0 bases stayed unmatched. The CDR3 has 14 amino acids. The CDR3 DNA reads TGTGCCAGCAGTACAGGGGGCTCTGGAAACACCATATATTTT. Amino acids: CASSTGGSGNTIYF.

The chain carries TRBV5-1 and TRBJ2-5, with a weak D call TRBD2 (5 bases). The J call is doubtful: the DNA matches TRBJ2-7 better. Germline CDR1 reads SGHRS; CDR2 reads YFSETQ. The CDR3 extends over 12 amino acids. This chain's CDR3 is CASSLGGYEQYF. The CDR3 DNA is TGCGCCAGCAGCTTGGGAGGGTACGAGCAGTACTTC.

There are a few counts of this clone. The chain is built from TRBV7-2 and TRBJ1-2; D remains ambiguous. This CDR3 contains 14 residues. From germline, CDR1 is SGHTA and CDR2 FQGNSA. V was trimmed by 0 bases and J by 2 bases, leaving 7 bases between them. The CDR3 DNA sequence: TGTGCCAGCAGCTTAGCGTGGGAGAACTATGGCTACACCTTC. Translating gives CASSLAWENYGYTF.